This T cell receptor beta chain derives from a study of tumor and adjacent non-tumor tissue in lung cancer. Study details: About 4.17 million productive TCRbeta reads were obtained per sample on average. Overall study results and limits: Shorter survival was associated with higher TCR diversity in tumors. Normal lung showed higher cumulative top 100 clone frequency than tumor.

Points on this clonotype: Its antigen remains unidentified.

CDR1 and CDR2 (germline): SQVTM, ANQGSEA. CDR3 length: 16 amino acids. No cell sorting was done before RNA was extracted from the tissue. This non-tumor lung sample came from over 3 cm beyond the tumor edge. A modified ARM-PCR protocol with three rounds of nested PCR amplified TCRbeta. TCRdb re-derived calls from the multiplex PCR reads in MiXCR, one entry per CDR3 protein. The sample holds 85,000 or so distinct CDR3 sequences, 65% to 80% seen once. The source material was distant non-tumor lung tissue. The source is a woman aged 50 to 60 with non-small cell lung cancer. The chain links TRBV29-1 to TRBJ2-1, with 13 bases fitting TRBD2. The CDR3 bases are TGCATCCCACGACTAGCGGGAGGATCAGGAGACAATGAGCAGTTCTTC. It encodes CIPRLAGGSGDNEQFF.